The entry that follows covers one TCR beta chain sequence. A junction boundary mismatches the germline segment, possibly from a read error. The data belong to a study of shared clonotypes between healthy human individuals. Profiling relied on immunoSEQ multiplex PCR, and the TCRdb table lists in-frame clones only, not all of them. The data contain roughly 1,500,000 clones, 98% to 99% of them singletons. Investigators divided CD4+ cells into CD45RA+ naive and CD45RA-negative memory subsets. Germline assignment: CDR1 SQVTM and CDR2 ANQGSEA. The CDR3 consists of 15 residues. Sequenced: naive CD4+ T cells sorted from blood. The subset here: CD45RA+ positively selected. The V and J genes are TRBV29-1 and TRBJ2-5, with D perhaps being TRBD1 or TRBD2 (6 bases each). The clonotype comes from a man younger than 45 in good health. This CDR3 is CSASGEAGDWGLLDF. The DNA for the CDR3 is TGCAGCGCCTCCGGGGAGGCGGGCGACTGGGGGCTATTGGACTTC.